This record concerns one TCR beta chain sequence. What it binds is unknown. Sample time point: persistent/refractory GD, antithyroid drugs over 5 years with positive TRAb. RNA from PBMCs was the source of the TCR library. The authors drew approximately 9 milliliters of peripheral blood into EDTA tubes. Building of the TCR beta libraries involved iRepertoire HTBI primers and Arm-PCR of CDR3 regions. TCRdb redid the calling of the multiplex PCR reads with MiXCR, one entry per CDR3 protein. There are 300,000 to 500,000 distinct CDR3 sequences in the sample; 20% to 25% occur only once, and more than 20% lies in the top ten. The data stem from a study of regulatory T cells in long-lasting Graves disease. Findings and limits, study-wide: Possibly, too few samples lowered accuracy. With a few thousand shared public clonotypes, persistent patients exceeded new patients, who shared about 1,000. Persistent Graves' patients had lower TCR diversity than newly diagnosed ones.

The germline V gene encodes CDR1 MNHEY and CDR2 SMNVEV (reference sequence). The germline V and J ends were trimmed by 4 bases and 4 bases, with 10 bases remaining between them. This CDR3 has 13 residues. The sample consisted of peripheral blood mononuclear cells (PBMCs), taken when the disease was refractory, from a patient treated with antithyroid drugs. The rearrangement uses TRBV27 and TRBJ1-1; unclear D gene. The receptor was isolated from a female donor with Graves disease. The CDR3 is CASSWLESTEAFF. CDR3 DNA: TGTGCCAGCAGTTGGTTGGAGAGCACTGAAGCTTTCTTT.